This TCR beta chain was captured in a study of OX40 agonist ivuxolimab in advanced cancers. Describing the broader study: Ivuxolimab, which targeted the costimulatory receptor OX40 (CD134), was an agonistic, fully human IgG2 monoclonal antibody. Of the roughly 52 dose-escalation patients, hepatocellular carcinoma was present in 19, melanoma in around 15, renal cell carcinoma in 9 and head and neck cancer in 9. Intravenous ivuxolimab was administered to patients every 2 weeks at six dose levels: 0.01, 0.1, 0.3, 1.5, 3 and 10 mg/kg. Peripheral TCRbeta sequencing was intended to test whether TCR sequence diversity was altered and clonal T-cell expansion was caused by ivuxolimab. Partial responses were achieved by three dose-escalation patients, of whom one had hepatocellular carcinoma and two had cutaneous melanoma. In the dose-escalation cohort, approximately 82% of patients were male, and the mean age was approximately 60 years, with a range of about 23 to 90. Prior anti-PD-1, anti-PD-L1 or anti-CTLA-4 therapy was permitted, and checkpoint inhibitors had been received by approximately 39% of dose-escalation patients. The paper covers the monotherapy dose-escalation part of the phase I ivuxolimab trial, which included N = 52 patients.

Study-wide findings and limitations: Clonal expansion of both CD4+ and CD8+ blood T cells was observed from baseline to week 6 at doses 0.1 to 3.0 mg/kg. Low levels of normalized T-cell clonal expansion were also shown by some nonresponding patients. After ivuxolimab, CD8+ T cells had more expanded clones than CD4+ T cells on average. The antigen specificity of the clonally expanded peripheral T cells was not determined. In the 0.1-3.0 mg/kg groups, partial responders were among the patients with the lowest normalized peripheral clonal expansion, particularly in CD8+ T cells.

To sequence the TCRbeta CDR3 region, genomic DNA was isolated from the sorted cells. TCRbeta CDR3 regions were sequenced using the immunoSEQ Assay. In its TCRdb copy, this immuneACCESS table keeps in-frame sequences only and misses some clones. Where compared with another copy, unresolved V genes explain less than half of these, and the others have no known cause. This sample has tens of thousands of clones in its table, and 65% to 90% of those were observed once. 1.3% to 1.5% of the sample comes from the top ten. With regard to this clone: It has no known antigen specificity. Base qualities were left out, and no much larger clone turns up one base away.

The trial excluded patients who had a history of autoimmune disease or were on systemic immunosuppression. Peripheral blood for TCR sequencing was collected from all dose cohorts at baseline, on cycle 4 day 1, and on cycle 7 day 1. The samples were taken from a phase I, first-in-human, multicenter, open-label dose-escalation trial of ivuxolimab. The trial enrolled adults with locally advanced or metastatic head and neck squamous cell, hepatocellular, melanoma or renal cell carcinoma. Before TCR sequencing, CD4+ and CD8+ T cells were separately sorted from peripheral blood. This receptor was obtained from an adult with an advanced solid tumor such as melanoma, head and neck, liver or kidney cancer. The sequences come from CD4+ or CD8+ T cells sorted from blood, collected in a trial of the OX40 agonist ivuxolimab.

The CDR3 loop reads CASSFDRNEKLFF. The DNA sequence is given as TGTGCCAGCAGTTTCGACAGAAATGAAAAACTGTTTTTT. Recombination connected TRBV6-5 to TRBJ1-4; matching of 5 bases hints at TRBD1 as the D gene. At the junction V is shortened by 4 bases and J by 5 bases, with 8 bases in between. The CDR3 numbers 13 residues from cysteine through phenylalanine. Of all the DNA, just the CDR3 is kept, 39 bases in frame from base 1. The germline V gene yields MNHEY for CDR1 and SVGAGI for CDR2.